This is a list of T cell receptor beta chains from one sample in a study of vaccination effects on CD4 cells after COVID-19. These receptors' antigens are unknown. Generated by immunoSEQ multiplex PCR, the TCRdb table keeps only in-frame clones and is missing some. The sample shows 57,000 or so clones, about four fifths of them seen only once. Sample: CD4+ T cells from PBMCs cultured without peptide, taken after COVID-19 vaccination. Receptor source: a human donor who received a COVID-19 vaccine. Each CDR3 is given with its conserved first and last residue. Fields, in order: V gene, clone size, J gene, D gene, CDR3 length, CDR3 DNA, CDR3 protein. The D gene is left open where the match is weak. For some rows the clone size is stated as once, few or many, or as a class when expanded; others skip it.

V: TRBV9
size: -
J: TRBJ2-2
D: -
length: 16
DNA: TGTGCCAGCAGCGTTCTCGGCAGGGGCAACACCGGGGAGCTGTTTTTT
CDR3: CASSVLGRGNTGELFF

V: TRBV10-3
size: -
J: TRBJ2-1
D: TRBD2
length: 15
DNA: TGTGCCATCAGGTCCACTAGCGGGAAATCCAATGAGCAGTTCTTC
CDR3: CAIRSTSGKSNEQFF

V: TRBV6-5
size: -
J: TRBJ1-1
D: -
length: 15
DNA: TGTGCCAGCACGGGCAGGGAATATTTAAACACTGAAGCTTTCTTT
CDR3: CASTGREYLNTEAFF

V: TRBV19
size: few
J: TRBJ1-1
D: -
length: 14
DNA: TGTGCCAGTAGTATAAGGGCAGGGTCTCCTGAAGCTTTCTTT
CDR3: CASSIRAGSPEAFF

V: TRBV9
size: -
J: TRBJ2-2
D: TRBD2
length: 16
DNA: TGTGCCAGCAGCGTAGCTAGCGGGGTGAACACCGGGGAGCTGTTTTTT
CDR3: CASSVASGVNTGELFF

V: TRBV9
size: -
J: TRBJ2-3
D: -
length: 15
DNA: TGTGCCAGCAGCGACCGGGGGGCGATCACAGATACGCAGTATTTT
CDR3: CASSDRGAITDTQYF

V: TRBV6-2/TRBV6-3
size: -
J: TRBJ1-6
D: -
length: 14
DNA: TGTGCCAGCAGCCCCTCCAGGGCTGTTTCACCCCTCCACTTT
CDR3: CASSPSRAVSPLHF

V: TRBV19
size: few
J: TRBJ1-5
D: -
length: 14
DNA: TGTGCCAGTTCTAGGGCACCCACAAATCAGCCCCAGCATTTT
CDR3: CASSRAPTNQPQHF

V: TRBV9
size: -
J: TRBJ2-1
D: TRBD2
length: 15
DNA: TGTGCCAGCAGCGGAGGCCGGGGGGGCTACAATGAGCAGTTCTTC
CDR3: CASSGGRGGYNEQFF

V: TRBV19
size: once
J: TRBJ1-3
D: TRBD1
length: 14
DNA: TGTGCCAGTAGTGCGGGGACAGGGAGCTACACCATATATTTT
CDR3: CASSAGTGSYTIYF

V: TRBV2
size: -
J: TRBJ2-5
D: TRBD1
length: 13
DNA: TGTGCCAGCAGGGGACAGCTCCAAGAGACCCAGTACTTC
CDR3: CASRGQLQETQYF

V: TRBV14
size: -
J: TRBJ2-2
D: TRBD2
length: 19
DNA: TGTGCCAGCAGCCAAGATAGGGGTAGCGGGAGGTCGAACACCGGGGAGCTGTTTTTT
CDR3: CASSQDRGSGRSNTGELFF

V: TRBV3-1/TRBV3-2
size: -
J: TRBJ2-4
D: TRBD2
length: 20
DNA: TGTGCCAGCAGCCCCTACGGGACTAGCGGGGGGGCCGTAGCCAAAAACATTCAGTACTTC
CDR3: CASSPYGTSGGAVAKNIQYF

V: TRBV3-1/TRBV3-2
size: -
J: TRBJ1-1
D: -
length: 16
DNA: TGTGCCAGCAGCCAAATTCTTAGGGTGGGGAACACTGAAGCTTTCTTT
CDR3: CASSQILRVGNTEAFF

V: TRBV30
size: -
J: TRBJ2-7
D: TRBD1
length: 12
DNA: TGTGCCGGGGACAGGGGTCGAGGCGAGCAGTACTTC
CDR3: CAGDRGRGEQYF

V: TRBV3-1/TRBV3-2
size: -
J: TRBJ2-1
D: -
length: 16
DNA: TGTGCCAGCAGCCCTGCGGGGAGGGGGCGAGGAAATGAGCAGTTCTTC
CDR3: CASSPAGRGRGNEQFF

V: TRBV6-1
size: -
J: TRBJ1-4
D: -
length: 12
DNA: TGTGCCAGCAGTGACAGTAATGAAAAACTGTTTTTT
CDR3: CASSDSNEKLFF

V: TRBV18
size: -
J: TRBJ1-4
D: -
length: 13
DNA: TGTGCCAGCTCACCGGGGGCTGGGGAAAAACTGTTTTTT
CDR3: CASSPGAGEKLFF

V: TRBV6-6
size: -
J: TRBJ2-1
D: TRBD1
length: 16
DNA: TGTGCCAGCAGTTACTCGGGACAGGGGGTTCGGAATGAGCAGTTCTTC
CDR3: CASSYSGQGVRNEQFF

V: TRBV12-5
size: once
J: TRBJ1-1
D: TRBD1
length: 16
DNA: TGTGCTAGTGGTTTGGTAAAGGGACAGGGGGCGGGTGAAGCTTTCTTT
CDR3: CASGLVKGQGAGEAFF

V: TRBV7-9
size: few
J: TRBJ1-3
D: -
length: 15
DNA: TGTGCCAGCACCGAAGGGTCCACCTCTGGAAACACCATATATTTT
CDR3: CASTEGSTSGNTIYF

V: TRBV7-3
size: -
J: TRBJ1-2
D: -
length: 14
DNA: TGTGCCAGCAGCTTAACGAGGGAGGGTCTAGGCTACACCTTC
CDR3: CASSLTREGLGYTF

V: TRBV5-4
size: -
J: TRBJ1-2
D: TRBD1
length: 15
DNA: TGTGCCAGCAGCCAAGAACAGGGGGCGCTTGATGGCTACACCTTC
CDR3: CASSQEQGALDGYTF

V: TRBV5-4
size: -
J: TRBJ1-2
D: TRBD1
length: 15
DNA: TGTGCCAGCAGCCCAAATGGGGGACAGGACTATGGCTACACCTTC
CDR3: CASSPNGGQDYGYTF

V: TRBV2
size: -
J: TRBJ1-1
D: -
length: 12
DNA: TGTGCCAGCAGTGAAGAAGCGGGGTATGCTTTCTTT
CDR3: CASSEEAGYAFF